This record concerns one T cell receptor beta chain sequence. Its matching antigen is unknown. Sequencing was performed with immunoSEQ multiplex PCR; in TCRdb, only in-frame clones are kept and a portion is missing. The sample holds tens of thousands of clones, 84% seen once. Time point specified: week 35, safety follow-up. Each dose of the vaccine consisted of 300 ug of mutant IDH1 20-mer peptide, with topical imiquimod. This entry belongs to a study of a mutant IDH1 vaccine in newly diagnosed glioma. Trimming cost V 8 bases and J 2 bases; bases outside gene matches: 9. This CDR3 is 16 amino acids long. The germline CDR1 and CDR2 sequences are MDHEN and SYDVKM.

This chain uses TRBV28 with TRBJ2-6; TRBD1 agrees at 7 bases. Source: PBMCs, taken from a glioma patient whose treatment included an IDH1 peptide vaccine. The sequence derives from a man aged 30-40 years with glioma. Here the CDR3 DNA reads TGTGCCAGCGGCCGTCCTGACAGGGCTGGGGCCAACGTCCTGACTTTC. Amino acid sequence: CASGRPDRAGANVLTF. Combining the CDR3 with reference TRBV28 and TRBJ2-6 gives the whole variable domain DVKVTQSSRYLVKRTGEKVFLECVQDMDHENMFWYRQDPGLGLRLIYFSYDVKMKEKGDIPEGYSVSREKKERFSLILESASTNQTSMYLCASGRPDRAGANVLTFGAGSRLTVL.